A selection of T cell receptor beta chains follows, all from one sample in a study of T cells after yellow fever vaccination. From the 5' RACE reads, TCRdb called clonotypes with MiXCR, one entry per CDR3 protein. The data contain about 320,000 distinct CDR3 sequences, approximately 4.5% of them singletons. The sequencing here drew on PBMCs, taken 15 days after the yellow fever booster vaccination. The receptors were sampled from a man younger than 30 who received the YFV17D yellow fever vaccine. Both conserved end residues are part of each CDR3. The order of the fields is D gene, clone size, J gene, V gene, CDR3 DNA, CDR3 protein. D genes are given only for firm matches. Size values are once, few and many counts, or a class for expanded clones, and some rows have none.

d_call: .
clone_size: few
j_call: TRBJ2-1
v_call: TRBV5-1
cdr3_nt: TGCGCCAGCAGCTTGGGGTCGGCGGGCCCAAATGAGCAGTTCTTC
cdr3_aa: CASSLGSAGPNEQFF

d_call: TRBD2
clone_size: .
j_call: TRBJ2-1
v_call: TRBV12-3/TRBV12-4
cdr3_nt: TGTGCCAGCAGTTCCTCCGGGACTAGCGGCTTATCCTACAATGAGCAGTTCTTC
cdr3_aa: CASSSSGTSGLSYNEQFF

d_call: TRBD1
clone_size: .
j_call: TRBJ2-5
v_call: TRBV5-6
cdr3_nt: TGTGCCAGCAGCTTGTGGCAGGGGGAAGCCCAGTACTTC
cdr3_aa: CASSLWQGEAQYF

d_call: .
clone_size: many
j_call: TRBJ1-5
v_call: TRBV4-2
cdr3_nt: TGTGCCAGCAGCCAACAGGGATTCAATCAGCCCCAGCATTTT
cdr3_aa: CASSQQGFNQPQHF

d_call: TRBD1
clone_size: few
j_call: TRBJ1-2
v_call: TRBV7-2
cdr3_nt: TGTGCCAGCAGCCAAGACAGGGTCACGAACTATGGCTACACCTTC
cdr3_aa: CASSQDRVTNYGYTF

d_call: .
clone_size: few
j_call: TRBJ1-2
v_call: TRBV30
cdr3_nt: TGTGCCTGGAGTATCAGGATTCGGGACTATGGCTACACCTTC
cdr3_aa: CAWSIRIRDYGYTF

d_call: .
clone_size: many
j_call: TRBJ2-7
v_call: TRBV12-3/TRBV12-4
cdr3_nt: TGTGCCAGCAGCATAACTAGCTACGAGCAGTACTTC
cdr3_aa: CASSITSYEQYF

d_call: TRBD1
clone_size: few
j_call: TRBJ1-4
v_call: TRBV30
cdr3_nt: TGTGCCTGGACGCGATTAAGACAGGGAGTTAATGAAAAACTGTTTTTT
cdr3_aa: CAWTRLRQGVNEKLFF

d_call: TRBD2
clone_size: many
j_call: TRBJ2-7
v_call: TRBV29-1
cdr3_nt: TGCAGCGCTGGGGGGGGACTATACGAGCAGTACTTC
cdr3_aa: CSAGGGLYEQYF

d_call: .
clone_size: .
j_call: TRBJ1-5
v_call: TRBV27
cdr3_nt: TGTGCCAGCAGTTATTCGGGGGGGAGCAATCAGCCCCAGCATTTT
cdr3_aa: CASSYSGGSNQPQHF

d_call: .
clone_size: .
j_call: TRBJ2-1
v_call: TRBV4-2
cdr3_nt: TGTGCCAGCAGCCAAGAACCCCACGGATCATACAATGAGCAGTTCTTC
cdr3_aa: CASSQEPHGSYNEQFF

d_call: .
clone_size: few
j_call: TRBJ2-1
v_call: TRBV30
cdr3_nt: TGTGCCTGGAGTTCGGGACTCTTGAATGAGCAGTTCTTC
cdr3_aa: CAWSSGLLNEQFF

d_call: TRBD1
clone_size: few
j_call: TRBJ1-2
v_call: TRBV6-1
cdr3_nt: TGTGCCAGCAGTGAAGCCGACAGGGATGGCTACACCTTC
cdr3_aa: CASSEADRDGYTF

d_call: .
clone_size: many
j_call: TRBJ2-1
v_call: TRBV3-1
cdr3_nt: TGTGCCAGCGGGGGGAATGAGCAGTTCTTC
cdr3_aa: CASGGNEQFF

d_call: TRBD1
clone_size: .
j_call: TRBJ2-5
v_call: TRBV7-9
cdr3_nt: TGTGCCAGCAGCCCCACGGGACAGAGTCAAGAGACCCAGTACTTC
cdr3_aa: CASSPTGQSQETQYF

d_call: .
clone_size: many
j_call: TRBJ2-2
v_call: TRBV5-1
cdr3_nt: TGCGCCAGCAGCCGAGAGCCTACCCAGAACACCGGGGAGCTGTTTTTT
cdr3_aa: CASSREPTQNTGELFF

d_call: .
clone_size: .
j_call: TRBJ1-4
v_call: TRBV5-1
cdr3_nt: TGCGCCAGCAGCTTGCTCGGAACGACTAATGAAAAACTGTTTTTT
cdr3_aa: CASSLLGTTNEKLFF

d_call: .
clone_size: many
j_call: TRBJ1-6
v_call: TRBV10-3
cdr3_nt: TGTGCCATCAGTGAGGTCGGGGAGAATTCACCCCTCCACTTT
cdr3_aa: CAISEVGENSPLHF

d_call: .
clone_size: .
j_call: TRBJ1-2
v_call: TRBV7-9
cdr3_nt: TGTGCCAGCAGCCACCCGGACGCGAGGAGGGATGGCTACACCTTC
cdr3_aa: CASSHPDARRDGYTF

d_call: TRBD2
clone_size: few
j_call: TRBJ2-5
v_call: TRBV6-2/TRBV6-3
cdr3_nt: TGTGCCAGCAGCTCTAGCGGGGGGGCCGCCGAGACCCAGTACTTC
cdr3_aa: CASSSSGGAAETQYF

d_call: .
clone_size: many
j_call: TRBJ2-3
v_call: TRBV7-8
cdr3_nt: TGTGCCAGCAGCTTAGGGATTACAGATACGCAGTATTTT
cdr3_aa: CASSLGITDTQYF

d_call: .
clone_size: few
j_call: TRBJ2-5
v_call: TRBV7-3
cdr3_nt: TGTGCCAGCAGCCAATCGACCTCGCGACAAGAGACCCAGTACTTC
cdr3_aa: CASSQSTSRQETQYF

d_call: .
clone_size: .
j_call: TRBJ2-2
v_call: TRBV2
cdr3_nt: TGTGCCAGCGGGACAAAGAGGCCCACCGGGGAGCTGTTTTTT
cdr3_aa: CASGTKRPTGELFF

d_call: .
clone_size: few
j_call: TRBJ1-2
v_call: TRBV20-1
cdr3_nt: TGCAGTGCTAGTGACAATTCCAGGGCCCCCTATGGCTACACCTTC
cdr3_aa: CSASDNSRAPYGYTF

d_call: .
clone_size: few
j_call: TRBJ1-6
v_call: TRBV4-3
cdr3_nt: TGCGCCAGCAGCCAAGATCTCCTGGAGATTACTTCACCCCTCCACTTT
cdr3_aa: CASSQDLLEITSPLHF

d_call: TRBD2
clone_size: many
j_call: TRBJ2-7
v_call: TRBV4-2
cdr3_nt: TGTGCCAGCAGCCCGGCGGGGGGATACGAGCAGTACTTC
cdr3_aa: CASSPAGGYEQYF

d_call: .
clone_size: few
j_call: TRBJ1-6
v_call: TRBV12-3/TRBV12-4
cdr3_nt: TGTGCCAGCAGTTTCGGGACGGCTGGTTCATCCCTCCACTTT
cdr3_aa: CASSFGTAGSSLHF

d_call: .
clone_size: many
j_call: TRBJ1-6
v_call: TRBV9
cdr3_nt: TGTGCCAGCAGCGTAGCCGGGGTGAGGGATTCACCCCTCCACTTT
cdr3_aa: CASSVAGVRDSPLHF

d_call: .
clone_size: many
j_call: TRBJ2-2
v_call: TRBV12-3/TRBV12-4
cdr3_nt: TGTGCCAGCAGTAGACAGGGAGGAGGAACCGGGGAGCTGTTTTTT
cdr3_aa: CASSRQGGGTGELFF

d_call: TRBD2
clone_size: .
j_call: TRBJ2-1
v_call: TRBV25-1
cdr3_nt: TGTGCCACTGGCGGGGGGGCATCGAATGAGCAGTTCTTC
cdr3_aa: CATGGGASNEQFF

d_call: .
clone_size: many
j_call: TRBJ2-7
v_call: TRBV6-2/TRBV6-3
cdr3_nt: TGTGCCAGCATAGCCCCAGAACGGTCCTACGAGCAGTACTTC
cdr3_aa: CASIAPERSYEQYF

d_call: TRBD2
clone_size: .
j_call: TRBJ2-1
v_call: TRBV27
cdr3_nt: TGTGCCAGCAGTTTATTCACTAGCGGGGGGAGCTCCTACAATGAGCAGTTCTTC
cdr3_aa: CASSLFTSGGSSYNEQFF

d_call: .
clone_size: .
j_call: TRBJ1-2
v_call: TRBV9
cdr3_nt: TGTGCCAGCAGCGTAGCCGTCGTCGATAACTATGGCTACACCTTC
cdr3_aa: CASSVAVVDNYGYTF

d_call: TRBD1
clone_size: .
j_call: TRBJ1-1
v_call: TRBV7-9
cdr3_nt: TGTGCCAGCAGCTCACCAGGGGGCCACGGGACTGAAGCTTTCTTT
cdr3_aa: CASSSPGGHGTEAFF

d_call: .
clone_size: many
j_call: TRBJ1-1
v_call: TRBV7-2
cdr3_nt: TGTGCCAGCAGTTTCACCGGAGGGGCTGAAGCTTTCTTT
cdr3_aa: CASSFTGGAEAFF